This record looks at one T cell receptor (beta chain) sequence and its context. CDR1 MNHEY and CDR2 SVGEGT come from the germline V gene. V shed 5 bases and J 4 bases; nucleotides not matched to a gene: 7. CDR3 length: 15 residues. This specimen comes from a study of blood T cell repertoires in COVID-19. Study summary: The cDNA or gDNA used as material had been derived from T cells, B-cell-depleted T cells, or PBMCs.

Profiling relied on immunoSEQ multiplex PCR, and the TCRdb table lists in-frame clones only, not all of them. The data hold about 400,000 clones, with roughly 89% observed a single time. The sequenced sample consisted of PBMCs or T cells enriched from blood (not recorded which). The receptor's source is a woman in her forties or fifties who had recovered from COVID-19. The rearrangement joins TRBV6-2 or TRBV6-3 to TRBJ2-3, with 9 positions matching TRBD1. In DNA form, the CDR3 reads TGTGCCAGCAGTGCTACAGGGGGCACGTCAGATACGCAGTATTTT. Protein product: CASSATGGTSDTQYF.